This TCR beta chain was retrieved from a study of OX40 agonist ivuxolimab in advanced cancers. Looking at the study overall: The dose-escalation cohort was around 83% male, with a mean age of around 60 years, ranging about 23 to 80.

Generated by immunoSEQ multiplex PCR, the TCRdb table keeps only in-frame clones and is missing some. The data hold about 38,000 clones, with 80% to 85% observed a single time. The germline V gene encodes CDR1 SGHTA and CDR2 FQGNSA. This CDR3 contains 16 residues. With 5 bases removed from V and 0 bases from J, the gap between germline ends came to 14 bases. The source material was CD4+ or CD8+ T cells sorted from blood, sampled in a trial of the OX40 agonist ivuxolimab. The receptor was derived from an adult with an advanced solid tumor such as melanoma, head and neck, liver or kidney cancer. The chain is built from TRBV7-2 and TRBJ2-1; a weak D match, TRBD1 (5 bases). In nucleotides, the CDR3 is TGTGCCAGCAGCCTTCGACAGCAGAGCTCCTACAATGAGCAGTTCTTC. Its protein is CASSLRQQSSYNEQFF.